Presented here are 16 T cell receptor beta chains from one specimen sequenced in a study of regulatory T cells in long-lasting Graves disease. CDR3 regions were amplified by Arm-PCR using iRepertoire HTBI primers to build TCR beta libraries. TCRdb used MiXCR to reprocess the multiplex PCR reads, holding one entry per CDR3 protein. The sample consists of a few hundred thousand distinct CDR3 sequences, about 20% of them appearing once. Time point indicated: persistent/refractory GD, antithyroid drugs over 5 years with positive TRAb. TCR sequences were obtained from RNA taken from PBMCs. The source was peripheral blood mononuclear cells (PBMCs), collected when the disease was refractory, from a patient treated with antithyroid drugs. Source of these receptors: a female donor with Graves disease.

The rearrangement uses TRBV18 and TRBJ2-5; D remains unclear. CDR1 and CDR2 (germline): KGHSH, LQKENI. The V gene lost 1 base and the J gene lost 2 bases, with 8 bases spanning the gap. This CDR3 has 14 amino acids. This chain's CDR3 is CASSPLPQQETQYF. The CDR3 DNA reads TGTGCCAGCTCACCACTCCCCCAGCAAGAGACCCAGTACTTC.

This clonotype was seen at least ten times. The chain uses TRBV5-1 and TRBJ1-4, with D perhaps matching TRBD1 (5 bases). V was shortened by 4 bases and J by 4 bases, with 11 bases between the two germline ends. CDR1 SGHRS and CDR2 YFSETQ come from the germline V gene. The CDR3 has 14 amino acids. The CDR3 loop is CASSPGRHNEKLFF. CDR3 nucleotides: TGCGCCAGCAGCCCGGGACGGCATAATGAAAAACTGTTTTTT.

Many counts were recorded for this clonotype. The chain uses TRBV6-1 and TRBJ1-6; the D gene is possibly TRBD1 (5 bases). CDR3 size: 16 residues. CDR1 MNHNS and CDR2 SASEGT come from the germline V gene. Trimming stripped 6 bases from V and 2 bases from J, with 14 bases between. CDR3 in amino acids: CASSPSLGAYNSPLHF. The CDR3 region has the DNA TGTGCCAGCAGCCCCTCTTTGGGGGCCTATAATTCACCCCTCCACTTT.

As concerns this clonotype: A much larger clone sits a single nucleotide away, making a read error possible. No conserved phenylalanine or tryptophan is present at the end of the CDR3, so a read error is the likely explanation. CDR3 DNA: TGTGCCAGCAGTTCAGACCGTGGCTACACCCTC. Translating it yields CASSSDRGYTL. The V call is TRBV12-3 or TRBV12-4, the J call TRBJ1-2; no clear D gene. The CDR3 loop spans 11 amino acids. Deletions cut 4 bases from V and 7 bases from J, with 7 bases between.

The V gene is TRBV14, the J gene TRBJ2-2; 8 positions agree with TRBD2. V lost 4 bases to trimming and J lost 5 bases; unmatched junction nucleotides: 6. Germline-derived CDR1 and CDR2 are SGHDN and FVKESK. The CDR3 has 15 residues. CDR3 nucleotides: TGTGCCAGCAGCCCCCAACGGGAGGGGACCGGGGAGCTGTTTTTT. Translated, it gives CASSPQREGTGELFF.

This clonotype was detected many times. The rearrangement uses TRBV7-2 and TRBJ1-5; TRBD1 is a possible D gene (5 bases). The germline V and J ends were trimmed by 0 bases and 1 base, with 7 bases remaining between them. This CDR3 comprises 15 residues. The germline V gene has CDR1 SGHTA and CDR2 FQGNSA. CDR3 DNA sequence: TGTGCCAGCAGCTTAGCGGGGGGGAGCAATCAGCCCCAGCATTTT. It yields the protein CASSLAGGSNQPQHF.

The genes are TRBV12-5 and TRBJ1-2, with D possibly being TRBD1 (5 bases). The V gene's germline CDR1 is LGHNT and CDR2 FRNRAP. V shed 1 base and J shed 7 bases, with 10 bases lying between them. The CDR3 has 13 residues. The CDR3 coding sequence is TGTGCTAGTGGTTTGGGGGGCCGGGGTGGCTACACCTTC. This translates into CASGLGGRGGYTF.

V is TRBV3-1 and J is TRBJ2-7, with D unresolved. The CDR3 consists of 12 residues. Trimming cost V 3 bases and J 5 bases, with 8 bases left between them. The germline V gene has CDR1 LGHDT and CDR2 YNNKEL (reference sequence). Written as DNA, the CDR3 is TGTGCCAGCAGCCACCTCCTCCACGAGCAGTACTTC. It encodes CASSHLLHEQYF.

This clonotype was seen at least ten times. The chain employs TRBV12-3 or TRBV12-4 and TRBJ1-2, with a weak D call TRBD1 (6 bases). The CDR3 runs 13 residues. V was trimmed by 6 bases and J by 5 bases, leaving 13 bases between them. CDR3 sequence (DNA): TGTGCCAGCAGCCGTGGGACAACTTATGGCTACACCTTC. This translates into CASSRGTTYGYTF.

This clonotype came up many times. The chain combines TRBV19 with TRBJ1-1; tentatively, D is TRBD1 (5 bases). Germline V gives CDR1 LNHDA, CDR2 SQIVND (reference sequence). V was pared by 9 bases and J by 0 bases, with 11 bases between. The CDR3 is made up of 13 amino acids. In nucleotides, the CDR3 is TGTGCCAGCAGCACGACAGTGAACACTGAAGCTTTCTTT. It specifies CASSTTVNTEAFF.

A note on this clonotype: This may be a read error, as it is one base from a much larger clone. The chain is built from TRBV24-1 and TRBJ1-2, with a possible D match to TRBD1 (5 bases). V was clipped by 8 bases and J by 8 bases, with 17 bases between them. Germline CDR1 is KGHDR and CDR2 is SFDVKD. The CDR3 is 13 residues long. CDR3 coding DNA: TGTGCCACCAAGAAGAGCGGGTGGGACGGCTACACCTTC. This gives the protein CATKKSGWDGYTF.

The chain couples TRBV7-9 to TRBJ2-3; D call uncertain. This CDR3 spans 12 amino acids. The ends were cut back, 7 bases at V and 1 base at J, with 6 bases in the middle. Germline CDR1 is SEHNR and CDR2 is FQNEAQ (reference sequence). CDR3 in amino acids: CASTPGTDTQYF. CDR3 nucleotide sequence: TGTGCCAGCACCCCGGGCACAGATACGCAGTATTTT.

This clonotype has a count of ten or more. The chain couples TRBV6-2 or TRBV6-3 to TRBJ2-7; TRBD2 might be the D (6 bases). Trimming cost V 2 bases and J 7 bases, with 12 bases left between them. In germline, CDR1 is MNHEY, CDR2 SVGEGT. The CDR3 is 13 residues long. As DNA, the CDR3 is TGTGCCAGCAGTTACGGGCAGGGAGGTGAGCAGTACTTC. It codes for CASSYGQGGEQYF.

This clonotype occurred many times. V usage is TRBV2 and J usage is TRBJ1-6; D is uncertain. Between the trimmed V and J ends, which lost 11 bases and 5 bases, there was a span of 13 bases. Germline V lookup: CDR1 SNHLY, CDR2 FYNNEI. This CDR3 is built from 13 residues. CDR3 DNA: TGTGCCTCACCGGGAAACAATAATTCACCCCTCCACTTT. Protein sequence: CASPGNNNSPLHF.

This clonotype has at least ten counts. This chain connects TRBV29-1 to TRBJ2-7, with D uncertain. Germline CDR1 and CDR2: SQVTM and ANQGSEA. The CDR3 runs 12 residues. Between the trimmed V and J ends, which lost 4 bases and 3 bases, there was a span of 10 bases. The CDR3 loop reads CSVGGGSYEQYF. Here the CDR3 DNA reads TGCAGCGTTGGCGGCGGCAGCTACGAGCAGTACTTC.

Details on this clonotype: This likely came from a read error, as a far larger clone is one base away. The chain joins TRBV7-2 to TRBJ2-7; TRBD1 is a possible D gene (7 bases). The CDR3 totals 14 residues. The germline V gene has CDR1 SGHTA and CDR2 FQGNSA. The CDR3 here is CASRKGGQSYEQHF. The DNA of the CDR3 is TGTGCCAGCAGAAAGGGGGGACAGTCCTACGAGCAGCACTTC. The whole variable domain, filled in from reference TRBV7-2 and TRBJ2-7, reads GAGVSQSPSNKVTEKGKDVELRCDPISGHTALYWYRQSLGQGLEFLIYFQGNSAPDKSGLPSDRFSAERTGGSVSTLTIQRTQQEDSAVYLCASRKGGQSYEQHFGPGTRLTVT.